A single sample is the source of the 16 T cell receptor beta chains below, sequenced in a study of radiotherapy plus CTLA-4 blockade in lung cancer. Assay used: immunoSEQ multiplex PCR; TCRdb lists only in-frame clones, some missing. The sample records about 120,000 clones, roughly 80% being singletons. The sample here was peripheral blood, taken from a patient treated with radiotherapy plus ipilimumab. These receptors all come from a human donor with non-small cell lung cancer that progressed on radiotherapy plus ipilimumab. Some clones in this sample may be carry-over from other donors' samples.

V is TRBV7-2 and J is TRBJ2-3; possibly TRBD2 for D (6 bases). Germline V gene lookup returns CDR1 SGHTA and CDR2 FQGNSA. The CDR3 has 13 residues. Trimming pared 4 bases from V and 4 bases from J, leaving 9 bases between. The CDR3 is CASSSRLADTQYF. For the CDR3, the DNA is TGTGCCAGCAGCTCGAGACTAGCAGATACGCAGTATTTT.

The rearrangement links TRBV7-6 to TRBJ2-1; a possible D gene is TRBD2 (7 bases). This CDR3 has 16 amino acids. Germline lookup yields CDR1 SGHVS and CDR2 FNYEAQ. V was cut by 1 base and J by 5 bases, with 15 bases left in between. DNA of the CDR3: TGTGCCAGCAGCTTAGGAGGCGGGGGCCGAAACAATGAGCAGTTCTTC. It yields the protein CASSLGGGGRNNEQFF. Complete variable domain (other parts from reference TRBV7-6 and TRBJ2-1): GAGVSQSPRYKVTKRGQDVALRCDPISGHVSLYWYRQALGQGPEFLTYFNYEAQQDKSGLPNDRFSAERPEGSISTLTIQRTEQRDSAMYRCASSLGGGGRNNEQFFGPGTRLTVL.

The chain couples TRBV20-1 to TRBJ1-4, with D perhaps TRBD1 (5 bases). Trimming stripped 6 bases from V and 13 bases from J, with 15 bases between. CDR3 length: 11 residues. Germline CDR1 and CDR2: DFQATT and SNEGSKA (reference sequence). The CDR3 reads CSATPVGGLFF. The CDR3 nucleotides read TGCAGTGCAACACCGGTGGGGGGACTGTTTTTT.

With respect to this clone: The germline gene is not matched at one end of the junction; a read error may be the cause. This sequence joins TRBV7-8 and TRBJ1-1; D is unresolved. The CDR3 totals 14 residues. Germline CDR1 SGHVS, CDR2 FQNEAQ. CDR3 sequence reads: CASGLVSGNTEAFF. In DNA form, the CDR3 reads TGTGCCAGCGGCTTAGTTTCGGGAAACACTGAAGCTTTCTTT.

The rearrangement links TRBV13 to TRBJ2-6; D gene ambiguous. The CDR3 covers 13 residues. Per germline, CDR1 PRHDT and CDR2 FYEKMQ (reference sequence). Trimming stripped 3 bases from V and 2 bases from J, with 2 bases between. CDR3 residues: CASSFTGANVLTF. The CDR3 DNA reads TGTGCCAGCAGCTTTACTGGGGCCAACGTCCTGACTTTC.

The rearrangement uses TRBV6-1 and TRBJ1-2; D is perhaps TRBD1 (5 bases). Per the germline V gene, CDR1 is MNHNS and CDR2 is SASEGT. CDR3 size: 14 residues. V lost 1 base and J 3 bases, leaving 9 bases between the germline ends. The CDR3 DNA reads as TGTGCCAGCAGTGAAGGGGACGCTCACTATGGCTACACCTTC. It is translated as CASSEGDAHYGYTF.

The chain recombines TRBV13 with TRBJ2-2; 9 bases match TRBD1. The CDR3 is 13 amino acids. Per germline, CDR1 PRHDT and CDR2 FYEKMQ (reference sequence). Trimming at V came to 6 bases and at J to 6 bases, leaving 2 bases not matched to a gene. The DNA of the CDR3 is TGTGCCAGCAGACGGACAGGGGCCGGGGAGCTGTTTTTT. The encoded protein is CASRRTGAGELFF.

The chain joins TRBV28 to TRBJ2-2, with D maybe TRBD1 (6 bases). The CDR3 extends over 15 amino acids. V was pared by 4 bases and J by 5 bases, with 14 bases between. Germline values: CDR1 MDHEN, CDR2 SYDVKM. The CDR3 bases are TGTGCCAGCAGTTCCCCCTGGCAGGGGACCGGGGAGCTGTTTTTT. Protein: CASSSPWQGTGELFF.

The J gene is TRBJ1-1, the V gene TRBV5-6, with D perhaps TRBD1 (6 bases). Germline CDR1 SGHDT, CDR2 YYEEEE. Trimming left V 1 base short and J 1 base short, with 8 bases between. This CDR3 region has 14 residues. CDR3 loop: CASSLPQGNTEAFF. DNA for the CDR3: TGTGCCAGCAGCTTGCCACAGGGGAACACTGAAGCTTTCTTT. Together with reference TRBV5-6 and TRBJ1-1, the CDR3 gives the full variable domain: DAGVTQSPTHLIKTRGQQVTLRCSPKSGHDTVSWYQQALGQGPQFIFQYYEEEERQRGNFPDRFSGHQFPNYSSELNVNALLLGDSALYLCASSLPQGNTEAFFGQGTRLTVV.

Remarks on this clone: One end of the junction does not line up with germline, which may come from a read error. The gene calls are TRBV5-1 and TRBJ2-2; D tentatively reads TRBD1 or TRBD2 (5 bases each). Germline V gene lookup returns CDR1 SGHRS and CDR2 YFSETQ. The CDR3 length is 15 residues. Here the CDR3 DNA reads TGCGCCAGCAACTTGGTGGGGACCAACACCGGGGAGCTGTTTTTT. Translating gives CASNLVGTNTGELFF.

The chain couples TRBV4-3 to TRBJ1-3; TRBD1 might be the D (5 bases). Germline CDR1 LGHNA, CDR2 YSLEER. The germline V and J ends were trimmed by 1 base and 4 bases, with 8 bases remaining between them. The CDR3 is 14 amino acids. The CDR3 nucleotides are TGCGCCAGCAGCCAAGTGACAGAAGGAAACACCATATATTTT. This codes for CASSQVTEGNTIYF.

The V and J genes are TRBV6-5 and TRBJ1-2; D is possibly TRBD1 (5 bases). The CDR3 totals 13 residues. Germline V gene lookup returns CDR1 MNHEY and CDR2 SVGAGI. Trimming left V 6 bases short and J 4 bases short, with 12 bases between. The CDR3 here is CASRRGEGYGYTF. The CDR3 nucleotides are TGTGCCAGCAGGAGAGGGGAGGGCTATGGCTACACCTTC.

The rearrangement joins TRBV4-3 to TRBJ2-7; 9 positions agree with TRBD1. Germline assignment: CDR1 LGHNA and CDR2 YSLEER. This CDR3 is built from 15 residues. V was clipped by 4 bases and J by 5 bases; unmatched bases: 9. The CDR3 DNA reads TGCGCCAGCAGCCCAGTGAAGGGGACAGGGAACGAGCAGTACTTC. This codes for CASSPVKGTGNEQYF.

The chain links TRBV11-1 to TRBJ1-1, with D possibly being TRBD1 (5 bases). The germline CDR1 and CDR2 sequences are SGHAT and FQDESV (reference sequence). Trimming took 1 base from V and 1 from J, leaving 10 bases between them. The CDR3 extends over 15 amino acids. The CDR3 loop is CASSLDGTGNTEAFF. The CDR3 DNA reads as TGTGCCAGCAGCTTAGATGGGACGGGGAACACTGAAGCTTTCTTT.

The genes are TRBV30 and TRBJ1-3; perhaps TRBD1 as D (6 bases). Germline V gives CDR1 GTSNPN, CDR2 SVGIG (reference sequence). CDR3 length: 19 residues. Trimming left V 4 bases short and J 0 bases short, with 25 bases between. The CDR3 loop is CAWKGRRGNARLSGNTIYF. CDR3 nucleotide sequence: TGTGCCTGGAAGGGGAGAAGGGGGAATGCTCGGCTCTCTGGAAACACCATATATTTT.

CDR3 residues: CSVMTSGGDPGETQYF. CDR3 in DNA: TGCAGCGTGATGACTAGCGGGGGAGACCCCGGAGAGACCCAGTACTTC. V and J are TRBV29-1 and TRBJ2-5; 12 bases are a match to TRBD2. In germline, CDR1 is SQVTM, CDR2 ANQGSEA. The V gene end was trimmed by 6 bases and the J gene end by 4 bases; junction bases not matched to a gene: 12. The CDR3 totals 16 residues. Looking up the rest from reference TRBV29-1 and TRBJ2-5 gives the full variable domain: SAVISQKPSRDICQRGTSLTIQCQVDSQVTMMFWYRQQPGQSLTLIATANQGSEATYESGFVIDKFPISRPNLTFSTLTVSNMSPEDSSIYLCSVMTSGGDPGETQYFGPGTRLLVL.